Sequencing of this TCR beta chain was carried out in a study of OX40 agonist ivuxolimab in advanced cancers. Looking at the study overall: Ivuxolimab, which targeted the costimulatory receptor OX40 (CD134), was an agonistic, fully human IgG2 monoclonal antibody. Intravenous ivuxolimab was administered to patients every 2 weeks at six dose levels: 0.01, 0.1, 0.3, 1.5, 3 and 10 mg/kg. Among the 52 dose-escalation patients, about 20 had hepatocellular carcinoma, 15 or so melanoma, 9 renal cell carcinoma and 9 head and neck cancer. In the dose-escalation cohort, 70% to 90% of patients were male, and the mean age was 60 years with a range of roughly 20 to 85. Prior anti-PD-1, anti-PD-L1 or anti-CTLA-4 therapy was permitted, and checkpoint inhibitors had been received by approximately 39% of dose-escalation patients. Partial responses were achieved by three dose-escalation patients, of whom one had hepatocellular carcinoma and two had cutaneous melanoma. Peripheral TCRbeta sequencing was intended to test whether TCR sequence diversity was altered and clonal T-cell expansion was caused by ivuxolimab. The monotherapy dose-escalation portion (N ≈ 52 patients) of the phase I ivuxolimab trial is reported in the paper.

For sequencing of the TCRbeta CDR3 region, genomic DNA was extracted from the sorted cells. The immunoSEQ Assay was used for sequencing of TCRbeta CDR3 regions. In its TCRdb copy, this immuneACCESS table keeps in-frame sequences only and misses some clones. Where compared with another copy, unresolved V genes explain less than half of these, and the others have no known cause. The sample table holds 50,000 or so clones, of which over 75% were seen once. 7.9% of the sample goes to the ten largest clones. The trial excluded patients who had a history of autoimmune disease or were on systemic immunosuppression. Peripheral blood for TCR sequencing was collected from all dose cohorts at baseline, on cycle 4 day 1, and on cycle 7 day 1. Samples were obtained from an open-label, multicenter, first-in-human phase I dose-escalation trial of ivuxolimab. The trial enrolled adults with locally advanced or metastatic head and neck squamous cell, hepatocellular, melanoma or renal cell carcinoma. Before TCR sequencing, CD4+ and CD8+ T cells were separately sorted from peripheral blood.

Beyond this particular receptor, the publication reports: Low levels of normalized T-cell clonal expansion were also shown by some nonresponding patients. After ivuxolimab, CD8+ T cells had more expanded clones than CD4+ T cells on average. At doses of 0.1 to 3.0 mg/kg, clonal expansion of both CD4+ and CD8+ T cells in blood was seen between baseline and week 6. Antigen specificity was not determined for the clonally expanded peripheral T cells. Partial responders in the 0.1-3.0 mg/kg groups had among the lowest normalized peripheral clonal expansion, especially among CD8+ T cells.

For this clone: No antigen is known for it. Per-base qualities were not stored, and no clone one base away is much larger.

The CDR3 covers 14 residues, taking in both the cysteine and the phenylalanine. CDR3 DNA is the only sequence kept; it has 42 bases, read in frame from the first base. In the germline V gene, CDR1 corresponds to SQVTM and CDR2 to ANQGSEA. Trimming costs V 4 bases and J 5 bases, and their ends lie 14 bases apart. This clonotype was sampled from an adult with an advanced solid tumor such as melanoma, head and neck, liver or kidney cancer. The sequencing used CD4+ or CD8+ T cells sorted from blood, collected in a trial of the OX40 agonist ivuxolimab. The chain couples TRBV29-1 to TRBJ2-2; TRBD1 is perhaps the D gene, given 6 matching bases. The CDR3 is CSVVVQGMTGELFF. The DNA sequence is given as TGCAGCGTTGTGGTCCAGGGGATGACCGGGGAGCTGTTTTTT.